A selection of T cell receptor beta chains follows, all from one sample in a study of cytomegalovirus exposure and HLA in healthy donors. Produced via immunoSEQ multiplex PCR; TCRdb's table is partial and in-frame only. The sample has some 70,000 clones; about 60% are singletons. Sequenced sample: PBMCs. The receptors here all came from a woman in her fifties or sixties in good health and CMV-seronegative. CDR3s leave out the opening cysteine and the closing phenylalanine or tryptophan. The order of the fields is V gene, J gene, clone size, CDR3 protein. Rows may omit the clone size; those that give it use once, few, many or a size class.

TRBV21-1	TRBJ2-1	.	ASSKGQAGNSYNEQF
TRBV4-3	TRBJ2-1	.	ASSQDWGGPGSYNEQF
TRBV28	TRBJ2-6	.	ASGHRKGWANVLT
TRBV6-5	TRBJ2-1	.	ASRRRDLEQF
TRBV9	TRBJ2-7	few	ASSAQGPSGEQY
TRBV5-4	TRBJ2-3	.	ASSLNSRAATQY
TRBV18	TRBJ1-4	.	ASSPDSNEKLF
TRBV18	TRBJ2-1	.	ASSPQSSGDNEQF
TRBV9	TRBJ2-2	.	ASSVAGGNTGELF
TRBV2	TRBJ2-1	.	ASSSYNEQF
TRBV27	TRBJ2-1	.	ASTLYGSSYNEQF
TRBV5-1	TRBJ2-5	.	ASSGLAGVLETQY
TRBV4-3	TRBJ2-3	.	ASSQDLWEGQGTQY
TRBV28	TRBJ1-2	.	ASTAGWLSPYGYT
TRBV7-3	TRBJ1-4	few	ASSPSGGENEKLF
TRBV5-6	TRBJ1-2	few	ASSLDRLDYGYT
TRBV5-1	TRBJ2-1	few	ASSLGRTGFRDEQF
TRBV4-3	TRBJ2-1	.	ASSQDWSGNEQF
TRBV7-2	TRBJ2-2	.	ASSPTGELF
TRBV4-1	TRBJ1-2	.	ASSQEGQSTSIGYT
TRBV27	TRBJ1-4	.	ASSLNTATNEKLF
TRBV25-1	TRBJ2-2	.	ASSDPLGGTGTGELF
TRBV14	TRBJ1-1	.	ASSPGVWRAAEAF
TRBV25-1	TRBJ2-1	.	ASSESGSSYNEQF
TRBV9	TRBJ1-2	.	ASSEGSRAIYGYT
TRBV28	TRBJ1-1	.	ASSSPGQGNTEAF
TRBV19	TRBJ2-2	few	ASTGGSNYDTGELF
TRBV5-1	TRBJ2-4	once	ASSSDRGGNIQY
TRBV28	TRBJ1-2	.	ASSPGGANYGYT
TRBV18	TRBJ2-3	.	ASSPNGQGASSTQY
TRBV4-3	TRBJ2-5	.	ASSQERGGGTQY